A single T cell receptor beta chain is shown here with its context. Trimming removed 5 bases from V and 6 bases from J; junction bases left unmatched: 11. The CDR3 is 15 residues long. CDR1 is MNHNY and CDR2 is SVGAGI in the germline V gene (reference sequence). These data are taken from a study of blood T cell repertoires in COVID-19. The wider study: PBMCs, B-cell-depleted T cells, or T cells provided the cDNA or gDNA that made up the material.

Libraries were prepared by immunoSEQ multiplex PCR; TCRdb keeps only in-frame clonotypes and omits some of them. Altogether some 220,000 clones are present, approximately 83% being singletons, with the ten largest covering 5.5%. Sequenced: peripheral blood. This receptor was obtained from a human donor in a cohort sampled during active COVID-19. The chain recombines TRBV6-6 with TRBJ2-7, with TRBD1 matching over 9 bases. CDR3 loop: CASSPSGQGFAEQYF. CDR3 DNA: TGTGCCAGCAGTCCATCGGGACAGGGATTCGCCGAGCAGTACTTC.